The 9 T cell receptor beta chains below come from one sample, sequenced in a study of ipilimumab plus nivolumab after autologous stem cell transplantation. Sequencing was performed with immunoSEQ multiplex PCR; in TCRdb, only in-frame clones are kept and a portion is missing. Counted here are about 6,300 clones, 85% to 90% occurring once; the ten biggest clones make up approximately 4.8%. Sequencing was performed on PBMCs, taken in a trial of ipilimumab plus nivolumab as post-transplant consolidation. The source of these receptors is a female donor with multiple myeloma.

This chain links TRBV11-3 with TRBJ2-3; tentatively, D is TRBD2 (6 bases). V lost 8 bases and J 0 bases, leaving 12 bases between the germline ends. Germline V gene data show CDR1 as SGHNT and CDR2 as YENEEA. This CDR3 region has 14 residues. This CDR3 is CASGSGRSTDTQYF. The CDR3 DNA sequence: TGTGCCAGCGGCTCAGGGAGGAGCACAGATACGCAGTATTTT.

The chain combines TRBV4-1 with TRBJ1-1; TRBD1 agrees at 10 bases. CDR3 length: 13 amino acids. Per germline, CDR1 MGHRA and CDR2 YSYEKL. After removal of 5 bases from V and 6 bases from J, the junction contained 3 bases not matched to a gene. CDR3 sequence reads: CASSGQGGAEAFF. CDR3 sequence (DNA): TGCGCCAGCAGCGGACAGGGGGGCGCTGAAGCTTTCTTT.

This rearrangement joins TRBV11-1 to TRBJ2-1; D not certain. Trimming took 1 base from V and 6 from J, leaving 4 bases between them. The CDR3 length is 12 residues. Germline assignment: CDR1 SGHAT and CDR2 FQDESV (reference sequence). CDR3 nucleotide sequence: TGTGCCAGCAGCTTAGGCAGCAATGAGCAGTTCTTC. It translates to CASSLGSNEQFF.

The chain recombines TRBV27 with TRBJ1-4, with D tentatively TRBD1 (6 bases). The CDR3 covers 13 residues. Trimming stripped 1 base from V and 6 bases from J, with 6 bases between. CDR1 MNHEY and CDR2 SMNVEV come from the germline V gene (reference sequence). The CDR3 sequence: CASSLWTDEKLFF. The CDR3 nucleotides read TGTGCCAGCAGTTTATGGACAGATGAAAAACTGTTTTTT.

The chain carries TRBV4-3 and TRBJ2-1; TRBD1 or TRBD2 may be the D gene (7 bases each). The ends were cut back, 4 bases at V and 5 bases at J, with 21 bases in the middle. Germline lookup yields CDR1 LGHNA and CDR2 YSLEER. The length of the CDR3 is 17 residues. The CDR3 protein is CASSPDLGEGANNEQFF. The CDR3 DNA reads TGCGCCAGCAGCCCCGACCTGGGGGAGGGGGCCAACAATGAGCAGTTCTTC.

This sequence joins TRBV4-3 and TRBJ2-5; 10 bases are a match to TRBD2. Germline V gene sequence: CDR1 LGHNA, CDR2 YSLEER. After removal of 0 bases from V and 7 bases from J, the junction contained 17 bases not matched to a gene. The CDR3 loop spans 19 amino acids. The CDR3 DNA is TGCGCCAGCAGCCAAGATTTTGGTAGCGGGAGGAATCAAGATGCGACCCAGTACTTC. Translating gives CASSQDFGSGRNQDATQYF.

The V gene is TRBV10-3, the J gene TRBJ2-1, with D possibly being TRBD2 (5 bases). The CDR3 runs 14 residues. Trimming took off 7 bases at V and 0 bases at J, with 10 bases between the two ends. Per germline, CDR1 ENHRY and CDR2 SYGVKD. The CDR3 reads CAITSGSSYNEQFF. CDR3 nucleotides: TGTGCCATCACAAGCGGCAGCTCCTACAATGAGCAGTTCTTC.

The chain links TRBV11-2 to TRBJ1-1; 9 nucleotides align to TRBD1. With V trimmed by 5 bases and J by 0 bases, 10 bases remained unmatched. The CDR3 has 17 residues. Germline CDR1 SGHAT, CDR2 FQNNGV. CDR3 coding DNA: TGTGCCAGCAGCACCCGGGACAGGGTGGGGATGAACACTGAAGCTTTCTTT. It encodes CASSTRDRVGMNTEAFF.

The chain uses TRBV10-3 and TRBJ2-3, with 7 bases identical to TRBD2. In germline, CDR1 is ENHRY, CDR2 SYGVKD. The CDR3 loop spans 17 amino acids. The trim removed 0 bases at V and 3 bases at J, leaving 9 bases unmatched. In nucleotides, the CDR3 is TGTGCCATCAGTGAGTCGGGGCCGCGGGAGACGACAGATACGCAGTATTTT. This translates into CAISESGPRETTDTQYF.